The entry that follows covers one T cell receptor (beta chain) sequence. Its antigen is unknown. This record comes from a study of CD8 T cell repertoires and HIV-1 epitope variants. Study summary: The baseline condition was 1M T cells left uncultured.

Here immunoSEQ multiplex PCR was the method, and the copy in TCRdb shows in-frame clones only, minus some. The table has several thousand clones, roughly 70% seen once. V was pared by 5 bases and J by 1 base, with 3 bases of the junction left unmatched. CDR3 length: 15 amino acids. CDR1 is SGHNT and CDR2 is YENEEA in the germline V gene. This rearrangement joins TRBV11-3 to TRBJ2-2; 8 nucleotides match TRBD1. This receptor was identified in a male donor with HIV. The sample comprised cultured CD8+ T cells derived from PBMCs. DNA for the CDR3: TGTGCCAGCAGCGCAGACAGGGGGAACACCGGGGAGCTGTTTTTT. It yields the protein CASSADRGNTGELFF.